These 29 T cell receptor beta chains originate from one sample sequenced in a study of regulatory T cells in long-lasting Graves disease. As for time point: persistent/refractory GD, antithyroid drugs over 5 years with positive TRAb. PBMCs were the source of the RNA used for TCR sequencing. Arm-PCR of CDR3 regions and iRepertoire HTBI primers were used to build TCR beta libraries. TCRdb re-derived calls from the multiplex PCR reads in MiXCR, one entry per CDR3 protein. The sample records about 290,000 distinct CDR3 sequences, roughly a fifth being singletons. Sequenced here: peripheral blood mononuclear cells (PBMCs), sampled when the disease was refractory, from a patient treated with antithyroid drugs. The source is a female donor with Graves disease.

This clonotype was detected only a few times. The junction does not match germline at one end; this may be a read error. The V and J genes are TRBV5-1 and TRBJ2-7; 7 bases map to TRBD1. Germline V CDR1 and CDR2: SGHRS, YFSETQ. The CDR3 covers 16 residues. The CDR3 DNA is TGCGCCAGCAGCCTCAACCCACGACAGGGCGTTCACGAGCAAAACTTC. Protein sequence: CASSLNPRQGVHEQNF.

The sample holds many counts of this clonotype. The V and J genes are TRBV5-5 and TRBJ1-2; TRBD1 agrees at 9 bases. CDR1 and CDR2 from the germline V gene are SGHKS and YYEKEE (reference sequence). V was clipped by 3 bases and J by 6 bases; unmatched bases: 6. The CDR3 consists of 14 residues. The CDR3 is CASSSGTGWDGYTF. For the CDR3, the DNA is TGTGCCAGCAGCTCGGGGACAGGGTGGGATGGCTACACCTTC.

The V gene is TRBV10-3, the J gene TRBJ2-5; D tentatively fits TRBD1 or TRBD2 (5 bases each). Germline V gene data show CDR1 as ENHRY and CDR2 as SYGVKD. The V gene lost 10 bases and the J gene lost 2 bases, with 14 bases spanning the gap. The CDR3 sequence is 13 residues long. The CDR3 loop is CATSGGGQETQYF. The DNA of the CDR3 is TGTGCCACATCAGGTGGGGGACAAGAGACCCAGTACTTC.

This clonotype was seen repeatedly, ten times or more. For the CDR3, the DNA is TGCGCCAGCAGCACGACAGTCGGGGAGCTGTTTTTT. Protein product: CASSTTVGELFF. V gene TRBV5-1 combines with J gene TRBJ2-2; D is possibly TRBD1 (5 bases). The germline V gene encodes CDR1 SGHRS and CDR2 YFSETQ. This CDR3 spans 12 amino acids. Trimming cost V 4 bases and J 7 bases, with 8 bases left between them. Variable domain in full (rest from reference TRBV5-1 and TRBJ2-2): KAGVTQTPRYLIKTRGQQVTLSCSPISGHRSVSWYQQTPGQGLQFLFEYFSETQRNKGNFPGRFSGRQFSNSRSEMNVSTLELGDSALYLCASSTTVGELFFGEGSRLTVL.

CDR3 amino acids: CASSHPGTKNIQYF. The CDR3 nucleotides read TGTGCCAGCAGCCACCCGGGAACCAAAAACATTCAGTACTTC. The chain carries TRBV25-1 and TRBJ2-4; TRBD2 might be the D (5 bases). Germline loops: CDR1 MGHDK, CDR2 SYGVNS. CDR3 length: 14 residues. Trimming stripped 6 bases from V and 2 bases from J, with 11 bases between.

Only a few counts were recorded for this clonotype. CDR3 sequence (DNA): TGTGCCAGCAGGCACACAGGGGTTAACACCGGGGAGCTGTTTTTT. It encodes CASRHTGVNTGELFF. The genes are TRBV14 and TRBJ2-2, with TRBD1 matching 7 bases. This CDR3 has 15 residues. V lost 6 bases, J lost 2 bases, and 6 bases stayed unmatched. Germline values: CDR1 SGHDN, CDR2 FVKESK.

This clonotype has just a few counts. The chain combines TRBV10-3 with TRBJ1-2; a possible D gene is TRBD1 (5 bases). Per germline, CDR1 ENHRY and CDR2 SYGVKD. CDR3 length: 12 residues. Trimming pared 9 bases from V and 5 bases from J, leaving 13 bases between. CDR3 DNA sequence: TGTGCCATGAAAGGGGCTGAATATGGCTACACCTTC. Translated, it gives CAMKGAEYGYTF.

This clonotype showed up many times. The CDR3 here is CASSFKGDSPLHF. The CDR3 bases are TGTGCCAGCAGCTTTAAGGGTGATTCACCCCTCCACTTT. This chain connects TRBV11-2 to TRBJ1-6; D is ambiguous. CDR1 and CDR2 from the germline V gene are SGHAT and FQNNGV. Between the trimmed V and J ends, which lost 3 bases and 8 bases, there was a span of 8 bases. This CDR3 is built from 13 residues.

The gene calls are TRBV9 and TRBJ2-4; 15 positions match TRBD2. This CDR3 is 18 amino acids long. Per germline, CDR1 SGDLS and CDR2 YYNGEE. V shed 5 bases and J 3 bases; nucleotides not matched to a gene: 9. The DNA of the CDR3 is TGTGCCAGCAGTAAGGAAGTGGGACTAGCGGGAGGCAAAAACATTCAGTACTTC. It yields the protein CASSKEVGLAGGKNIQYF.

The table lists this clonotype with many counts. The genes are TRBV28 and TRBJ2-4, with 12 bases that match TRBD2. Germline V gene data show CDR1 as MDHEN and CDR2 as SYDVKM. With V trimmed by 6 bases and J by 8 bases, 11 bases remained unmatched. The CDR3 totals 16 residues. DNA of the CDR3: TGTGCCAGCAGCCCTGCGACTAGCGGGAGCAGGGACATTCAGTACTTC. Amino acid sequence: CASSPATSGSRDIQYF.

This clonotype was recorded a few times. A read error may be the cause here, since a much bigger clone is one base away. The CDR3: CASSVPPLTGSYEQYF. The DNA of the CDR3 is TGTGCCAGCAGCGTCCCACCTTTGACTGGATCCTACGAGCAGTACTTC. The gene calls are TRBV11-2 and TRBJ2-7; D is ambiguous. Germline-derived CDR1 and CDR2 are SGHAT and FQNNGV. This CDR3 region has 16 residues. V was shortened by 5 bases and J by 1 base, with 18 bases between the two germline ends.

This clonotype came up many times. As DNA, the CDR3 is TGTGCCAGCAGTTTACTTTTTGCCGGGACGGACTCCTACGAGCAGTACTTC. This sequence encodes CASSLLFAGTDSYEQYF. This chain uses TRBV12-3 or TRBV12-4 with TRBJ2-7; D could derive from TRBD1 or TRBD2 (5 bases each). V shed 2 bases and J shed 0 bases, with 17 bases lying between them. The CDR3 covers 17 residues.

At least ten counts were recorded for this clonotype. This chain joins TRBV6-9 and TRBJ1-2; unclear D gene. Germline CDR1 MNHGY, CDR2 SVAAGI. V lost 3 bases and J lost 6, with 11 bases in between. The CDR3 length is 13 residues. CDR3 nucleotides: TGTGCCAGCAGTTACAGACACGCTAATGGCTACACCTTC. It is translated as CASSYRHANGYTF.

J is TRBJ1-4 and V is TRBV10-3, with unresolved D. The CDR3 loop spans 13 amino acids. Trimming removed 8 bases from V and 5 bases from J, with 12 bases in between. Per germline, CDR1 ENHRY and CDR2 SYGVKD. Here the CDR3 reads CAIQALQNEKLFF. The CDR3 bases are TGTGCCATCCAAGCCCTGCAGAATGAAAAACTGTTTTTT.

This clonotype occurred a few times. This sequence joins TRBV12-3 or TRBV12-4 and TRBJ2-7; D unresolved. V lost 0 bases and J 5 bases, leaving 8 bases between the germline ends. This CDR3 contains 13 residues. The CDR3 is CASSLAGWHEQYF. The CDR3 coding sequence is TGTGCCAGCAGTTTAGCAGGGTGGCACGAGCAGTACTTC.

A few counts support this clonotype. This chain links TRBV7-9 with TRBJ2-7; D unclear. Germline V gene lookup returns CDR1 SEHNR and CDR2 FQNEAQ (reference sequence). Trimming shortened V by 3 bases and J by 2 bases, and 8 bases separated the two germline ends. The CDR3 extends over 13 amino acids. The CDR3 coding sequence is TGTGCCAGCAGCTTTGGATCTACCTACGAGCAGTACTTC. Encoded protein: CASSFGSTYEQYF.

As for this clonotype: A much bigger clone sits one base away, suggesting this may be a read error. This chain joins TRBV7-2 and TRBJ1-2, with D unresolved. Germline-derived CDR1 and CDR2 are SGHTA and FQGNSA. The germline V and J ends were trimmed by 5 bases and 4 bases, with 14 bases remaining between them. This CDR3 spans 14 amino acids. CDR3 nucleotides: TGTGCCAGCAGCGCCCCCACCAGGAGCTATGGCTACACCTTC. This translates into CASSAPTRSYGYTF.

The V call is TRBV5-4, the J call TRBJ2-7; D is possibly TRBD2 (6 bases). The CDR3 is 13 residues long. The V end was cut by 4 bases, the J end by 7 bases, with 15 bases between. Germline CDR1 SGHNT, CDR2 YYREEE (reference sequence). This CDR3 is CASSRDSEGEQYF. The CDR3, as DNA: TGTGCCAGCAGCAGGGACTCAGAGGGGGAGCAGTACTTC.

The rearrangement links TRBV13 to TRBJ2-5; TRBD1 matches 9 bases. From germline, CDR1 is PRHDT and CDR2 FYEKMQ (reference sequence). V was clipped by 4 bases and J by 5 bases; unmatched bases: 11. This CDR3 spans 16 amino acids. The DNA of the CDR3 is TGTGCCAGCAGCTCAAACCCCGGGACAGGGCCGGAGACCCAGTACTTC. It encodes CASSSNPGTGPETQYF.

The CDR3 sequence: CASSAGLLGETQYF. The CDR3 DNA reads TGTGCCAGCAGCGCGGGACTACTGGGAGAGACCCAGTACTTC. J is TRBJ2-5 and V is TRBV7-2; 7 bases fit TRBD2. CDR1 is SGHTA and CDR2 is FQGNSA in the germline V gene. J gave up 4 bases and V 5 bases, and 7 bases lay outside the gene matches. There are 14 residues in the CDR3.

Notes on this clonotype: The junction departs from the called germline gene at one end, perhaps through a read error. The chain carries TRBV24-1 and TRBJ1-2; the D gene is possibly TRBD1 (6 bases). The CDR3 runs 14 residues. CDR1 and CDR2 from the germline V gene are KGHDR and SFDVKD. CDR3 residues: CATSEDSADYGYIF. The CDR3 bases are TGTGCCACCAGCGAGGACAGCGCGGACTATGGCTACATCTTC.

Notes on this clonotype: A read error may explain this, as a much larger clone is one base away. The V and J genes are TRBV15 and TRBJ1-4; TRBD1 aligns across 7 bases. There are 14 residues in the CDR3. The J segment lost 8 bases and the V segment lost 0 bases, leaving 3 bases of the junction unmatched. CDR1 is LNHNV and CDR2 is YYDKDF in the germline V gene (reference sequence). CDR3 protein: CATSRDLDREKLFF. The DNA of the CDR3 is TGTGCCACCAGCAGAGATCTGGACAGGGAAAAACTGTTTTTT.

This clonotype was picked up many times. V is TRBV15 and J is TRBJ2-7, with 12 bases lining up with TRBD1. V dropped 3 bases and J dropped 4; count of bases not matched to a gene: 1. Germline V CDR1 and CDR2: LNHNV, YYDKDF (reference sequence). The length of the CDR3 is 14 residues. The CDR3 loop is CATSRGQGAYEQYF. The CDR3 DNA sequence: TGTGCCACCAGCAGGGGACAGGGGGCATACGAGCAGTACTTC.

The CDR3: CASSSTGGTYEQYF. The CDR3 nucleotides are TGCGCCAGCAGCTCGACGGGGGGGACCTACGAGCAGTACTTC. This chain uses TRBV5-1 with TRBJ2-7; TRBD2 matches 8 bases. Germline CDR1 reads SGHRS; CDR2 reads YFSETQ. V gave up 3 bases and J gave up 2 bases; unmatched junction bases: 4. The CDR3 is made up of 14 amino acids.

This clonotype was seen ten or more times. The chain links TRBV15 to TRBJ1-2, with a tentative D call TRBD1 (5 bases). In germline, CDR1 is LNHNV, CDR2 YYDKDF (reference sequence). Trimming stripped 3 bases from V and 4 bases from J, with 12 bases between. CDR3 length: 14 amino acids. In DNA form, the CDR3 reads TGTGCCACCAGCAGCCGTTGGGGGGGCTATGGCTACACCTTC. It yields the protein CATSSRWGGYGYTF.

The sample holds many counts of this clonotype. The chain employs TRBV30 and TRBJ1-4; 7 bases are shared with TRBD1. This CDR3 is 14 amino acids long. Germline V CDR1 and CDR2: GTSNPN, SVGIG (reference sequence). V lost 0 bases to trimming and J lost 4 bases; unmatched junction nucleotides: 2. CDR3 protein: CAWSVNRGNEKLFF. The CDR3 nucleotides read TGTGCCTGGAGTGTTAACAGGGGTAATGAAAAACTGTTTTTT.

This clonotype was counted many times. The gene calls are TRBV12-3 or TRBV12-4 and TRBJ2-6; D call uncertain. Trimming took off 1 base at V and 6 bases at J, with 10 bases between the two ends. The CDR3 has 15 residues. This CDR3 reads CASSLVSAEANVLTF. As DNA, the CDR3 is TGTGCCAGCAGTTTAGTCTCTGCCGAGGCCAACGTCCTGACTTTC.

The J gene is TRBJ2-7, the V gene TRBV20-1, with D perhaps matching TRBD2 (6 bases). CDR1 is DFQATT, CDR2 SNEGSKA, per germline (reference sequence). V shed 2 bases and J shed 3 bases, with 11 bases lying between them. The CDR3 has 13 amino acids. CDR3 in amino acids: CSARLGSYYEQYF. CDR3 DNA: TGCAGTGCTAGACTCGGGAGTTACTACGAGCAGTACTTC.

This clonotype was counted at least ten times. V usage is TRBV2 and J usage is TRBJ2-5; 11 bases agree with TRBD1. Germline trimming cut 10 bases from V and 2 bases from J; bases unmatched to any gene: 6. CDR1 is SNHLY and CDR2 is FYNNEI in the germline V gene. The CDR3 sequence is 14 residues long. The CDR3 sequence is CATNRDRGQETQYF. DNA of the CDR3: TGTGCCACGAATCGGGACAGGGGGCAAGAGACCCAGTACTTC.